The 18 T cell receptor beta chains in this list originate from one sample, sequenced in a study of blood T cell repertoires in COVID-19. Generated by immunoSEQ multiplex PCR, the TCRdb table keeps only in-frame clones and is missing some. Found here are about 140,000 clones, approximately 88% of them singletons; the top ten hold roughly 5.6%. The sequencing sample was made of PBMCs or T cells enriched from blood (not recorded which). These receptors came from a man in his 70s who had been exposed to COVID-19.

V gene TRBV28 combines with J gene TRBJ1-1; TRBD1 might be the D (6 bases). CDR1 is MDHEN, CDR2 SYDVKM, per germline. The CDR3 has 16 residues. The V gene lost 4 bases and the J gene lost 4 bases, with 19 bases spanning the gap. The CDR3 nucleotides read TGTGCCAGCAGTTGGGGGCACATGGCTGGCAGCACTGAAGCTTTCTTT. Encoded protein: CASSWGHMAGSTEAFF. The complete variable domain, with remaining parts taken from reference TRBV28 and TRBJ1-1, reads DVKVTQSSRYLVKRTGEKVFLECVQDMDHENMFWYRQDPGLGLRLIYFSYDVKMKEKGDIPEGYSVSREKKERFSLILESASTNQTSMYLCASSWGHMAGSTEAFFGQGTRLTVV.

V is TRBV2 and J is TRBJ2-7; D unresolved. Trimming stripped 7 bases from V and 0 bases from J, with 10 bases between. There are 13 residues in the CDR3. Germline values: CDR1 SNHLY, CDR2 FYNNEI. The CDR3 DNA follows: TGTGCCAGCACCCGGCGGAGCTCCTACGAGCAGTACTTC. It yields the protein CASTRRSSYEQYF. The full variable domain, completed using reference TRBV2 and TRBJ2-7, is EPEVTQTPSHQVTQMGQEVILRCVPISNHLYFYWYRQILGQKVEFLVSFYNNEISEKSEIFDDQFSVERPDGSNFTLKIRSTKLEDSAMYFCASTRRSSYEQYFGPGTRLTVT.

CDR3: CASSESGGNSPLHF. CDR3 DNA: TGTGCCAGCAGTGAAAGCGGGGGTAATTCACCCCTCCACTTT. The rearrangement links TRBV6-1 to TRBJ1-6; perhaps TRBD1 as D (5 bases). Germline V CDR1 and CDR2: MNHNS, SASEGT. Trimming took 2 bases from V and 6 from J, leaving 8 bases between them. This CDR3 contains 14 residues.

A few counts support this clone. The CDR3 region has the DNA TGTGCCAGCAGTGTGAGTGGCTCCTACAATGAGCAGTTCTTC. Amino acid sequence: CASSVSGSYNEQFF. The V gene is TRBV5-6, the J gene TRBJ2-1; no clear D. The germline V and J ends were trimmed by 5 bases and 0 bases, with 9 bases remaining between them. Germline V gene lookup returns CDR1 SGHDT and CDR2 YYEEEE. CDR3 length: 14 amino acids.

This clone was recorded once. J is TRBJ1-5 and V is TRBV6-2 or TRBV6-3; D gene uncertain. V shed 4 bases and J shed 3 bases, with 13 bases lying between them. This CDR3 has 15 amino acids. Germline CDR1 MNHEY, CDR2 SVGEGT. Here the CDR3 DNA reads TGTGCCAGCAGTTCGGCGAGGAGGGACAATCAGCCCCAGCATTTT. It is translated as CASSSARRDNQPQHF.

The CDR3 region is CASSIGLGGLYNEQFF. The CDR3 DNA is TGTGCCAGTAGTATAGGCCTCGGGGGGCTCTACAATGAGCAGTTCTTC. The chain carries TRBV19 and TRBJ2-1, with D possibly being TRBD2 (7 bases). This CDR3 has 16 amino acids. Trimming pared 1 base from V and 3 bases from J, leaving 13 bases between. Germline V gene lookup returns CDR1 LNHDA and CDR2 SQIVND (reference sequence).

The chain uses TRBV3-1 (or the pseudogene TRBV3-2) and TRBJ2-1, with TRBD1 as a possible D gene (6 bases). Germline CDR1 is LGHDT and CDR2 is YNNKEL (reference sequence). V was shortened by 4 bases and J by 9 bases, with 10 bases between the two germline ends. This CDR3 is 12 amino acids long. The CDR3 coding sequence is TGTGCCAGCAGCCGGGGGCCAGGTGAGCAGTTCTTC. It translates to CASSRGPGEQFF.

V is TRBV18 and J is TRBJ1-3; D not certain. V lost 6 bases, J lost 8 bases, and 8 bases lay in between. The CDR3 has 11 residues. Germline V CDR1 and CDR2: KGHSH, LQKENI. The DNA of the CDR3 is TGTGCCAGCTCTCCCAGTGACACCATATATTTT. As protein: CASSPSDTIYF.

The chain has TRBV19 and TRBJ1-4; D remains ambiguous. The V gene lost 5 bases and the J gene lost 4 bases, with 11 bases spanning the gap. This CDR3 contains 14 residues. Germline CDR1 and CDR2: LNHDA and SQIVND (reference sequence). The CDR3 reads CASSPIELNEKLFF. The CDR3 DNA follows: TGTGCCAGTAGTCCCATCGAACTTAATGAAAAACTGTTTTTT.

The V and J genes are TRBV5-1 and TRBJ2-2, with D possibly matching TRBD1 (6 bases). Germline values: CDR1 SGHRS, CDR2 YFSETQ. The CDR3 length is 15 residues. V shed 7 bases and J shed 3 bases, with 16 bases lying between them. CDR3 bases: TGCGCCAGCTCCAACCGGCCAGGGGACACCGGGGAGCTGTTTTTT. It codes for CASSNRPGDTGELFF.

The rearrangement links TRBV12-3 or TRBV12-4 to TRBJ1-2; D is unclear. V lost 7 bases and J 6 bases, leaving 9 bases between the germline ends. This CDR3 comprises 11 residues. The CDR3 DNA sequence: TGTGCCAGCACCATCGGTGATGGCTACACCTTC. Amino acid sequence: CASTIGDGYTF.

V and J are TRBV6-2 or TRBV6-3 and TRBJ2-5; TRBD2 is a possible D gene (6 bases). The length of the CDR3 is 15 residues. Germline-derived CDR1 and CDR2 are MNHEY and SVGEGT. Trimming removed 5 bases from V and 4 bases from J, with 17 bases in between. CDR3 amino acids: CASSTPAGLRETQYF. CDR3 DNA: TGTGCCAGCAGTACTCCGGCGGGACTCAGAGAGACCCAGTACTTC.

V is TRBV19 and J is TRBJ1-2; TRBD1 agrees at 10 bases. Trimming cost V 6 bases and J 8 bases; bases outside gene matches: 6. Germline CDR1 is LNHDA and CDR2 is SQIVND (reference sequence). The CDR3 runs to 13 residues. Written as DNA, the CDR3 is TGTGCCAGTAGGCGACAGGGGGCGAGCGGCTACACCTTC. The encoded protein is CASRRQGASGYTF.

The chain employs TRBV28 and TRBJ1-2, with 9 bases matching TRBD1. V lost 3 bases to trimming and J lost 8 bases; unmatched junction nucleotides: 10. CDR1 and CDR2 from the germline V gene are MDHEN and SYDVKM. The CDR3 is 15 amino acids. The CDR3 DNA reads as TGTGCCAGCAGTTTTACTTGGGGACAGGGCTTCGGCTACACCTTC. Encoded protein: CASSFTWGQGFGYTF.

The chain uses TRBV9 and TRBJ2-7; perhaps TRBD2 as D (6 bases). CDR1 SGDLS and CDR2 YYNGEE come from the germline V gene. Deletions cut 3 bases from V and 1 base from J, with 14 bases between. CDR3 length: 15 amino acids. As DNA, the CDR3 is TGTGCCAGCAGCGCGGAGCGGGCCCCTTCCTACGAGCAGTACTTC. This translates into CASSAERAPSYEQYF.

This chain connects TRBV6-5 to TRBJ2-2; 7 bases are shared with TRBD1. The trim removed 6 bases at V and 4 bases at J, leaving 8 bases unmatched. The CDR3 is 15 amino acids. Germline V gives CDR1 MNHEY, CDR2 SVGAGI. Here the CDR3 DNA reads TGTGCCAGCAGGAGGGGGCTAGAGAGCACCGGGGAGCTGTTTTTT. It codes for CASRRGLESTGELFF.

This chain links TRBV7-7 with TRBJ2-5, with D hard to call. Germline assignment: CDR1 SSHAT and CDR2 FNYEAQ (reference sequence). The CDR3 is made up of 14 amino acids. Trimming left V 1 base short and J 1 base short, with 7 bases between. This chain's CDR3 is CASSLDRSQETQYF. CDR3 DNA: TGTGCCAGCAGCTTAGATCGTAGCCAAGAGACCCAGTACTTC. Full variable domain (outside the CDR3, taken from reference TRBV7-7 and TRBJ2-5): GAGVSQSPRYKVTKRGQDVTLRCDPISSHATLYWYQQALGQGPEFLTYFNYEAQPDKSGLPSDRFSAERPEGSISTLTIQRTEQRDSAMYRCASSLDRSQETQYFGPGTRLLVL.

The chain is built from TRBV2 and TRBJ1-5; tentatively, D is TRBD1 (6 bases). Germline CDR1 reads SNHLY; CDR2 reads FYNNEI. The CDR3 covers 12 residues. V lost 6 bases and J 6 bases, leaving 9 bases between the germline ends. CDR3 protein: CASSTGIQPQHF. The CDR3 DNA reads TGTGCCAGCAGCACAGGGATTCAGCCCCAGCATTTT.